This T cell receptor beta chain was sequenced during a study of cytomegalovirus exposure and HLA in healthy donors. Overall study findings and caveats: Indistinguishability led to the exclusion of some V segments, TRBV6-2 and TRBV6-3 included. There were three CMV-associated chains whose specificity for CMV antigens was confirmed in vitro.

Healthy donors of bone marrow made up the group. While unrecorded immune exposures were likely, the donors were nominally healthy when sampled. Primers included in the PCR were 60 Vbeta and 13 Jbeta primers. Profiling relied on immunoSEQ multiplex PCR, and the TCRdb table lists in-frame clones only, not all of them. This repertoire shows more than 110,000 clones, roughly 73% found once; its top ten account for around 1.4%. To note about this clone: Its antigen is as yet unknown.

CDR1 and CDR2 from the germline V gene are SGHTA and FQGNSA. CDR3 length: 15 amino acids. V lost 1 base to trimming and J lost 4 bases, with 11 bases between them. The sequence was obtained from a middle-aged woman in good health and CMV-seronegative. The V gene is TRBV7-2, the J gene TRBJ1-5, with D uncertain. The specimen was PBMCs. The CDR3 DNA reads TGTGCCAGCAGCTTAGTGGACGGGGATAATCAGCCCCAGCATTTT. Translated, it gives CASSLVDGDNQPQHF.